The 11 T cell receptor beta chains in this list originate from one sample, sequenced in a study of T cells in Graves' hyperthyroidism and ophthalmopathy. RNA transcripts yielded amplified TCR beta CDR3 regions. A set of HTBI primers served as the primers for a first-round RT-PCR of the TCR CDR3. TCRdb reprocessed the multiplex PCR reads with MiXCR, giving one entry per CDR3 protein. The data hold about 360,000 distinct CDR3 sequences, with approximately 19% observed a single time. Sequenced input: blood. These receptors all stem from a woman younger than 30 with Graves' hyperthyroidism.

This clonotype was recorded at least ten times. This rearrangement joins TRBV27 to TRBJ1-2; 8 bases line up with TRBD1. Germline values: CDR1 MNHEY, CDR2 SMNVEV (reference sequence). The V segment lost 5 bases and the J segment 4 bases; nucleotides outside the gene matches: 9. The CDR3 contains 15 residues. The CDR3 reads CASSLQGARPYGYTF. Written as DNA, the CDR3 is TGTGCCAGCAGTCTCCAGGGGGCAAGACCCTATGGCTACACCTTC.

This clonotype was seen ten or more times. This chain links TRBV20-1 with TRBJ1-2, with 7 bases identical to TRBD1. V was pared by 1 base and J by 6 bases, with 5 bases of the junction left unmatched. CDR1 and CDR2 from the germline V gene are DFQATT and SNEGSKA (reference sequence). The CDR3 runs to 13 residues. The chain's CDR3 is CSARVTGRNGYTF. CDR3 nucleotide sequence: TGCAGTGCTAGAGTGACAGGGAGGAATGGCTACACCTTC.

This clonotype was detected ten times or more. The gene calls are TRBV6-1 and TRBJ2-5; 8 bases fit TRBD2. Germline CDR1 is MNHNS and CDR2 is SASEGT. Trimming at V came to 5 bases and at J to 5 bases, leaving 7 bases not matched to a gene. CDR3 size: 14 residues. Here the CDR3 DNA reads TGTGCCAGCAGTACAGGGACGGGGGGGGAGACCCAGTACTTC. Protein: CASSTGTGGETQYF.

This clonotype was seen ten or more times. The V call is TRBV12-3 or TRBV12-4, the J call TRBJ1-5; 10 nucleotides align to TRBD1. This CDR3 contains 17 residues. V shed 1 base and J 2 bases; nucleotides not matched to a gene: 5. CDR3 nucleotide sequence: TGTGCCAGCAGTTTAGGGTCGACAGGGGGCGGCAATCAGCCCCAGCATTTT. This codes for CASSLGSTGGGNQPQHF.

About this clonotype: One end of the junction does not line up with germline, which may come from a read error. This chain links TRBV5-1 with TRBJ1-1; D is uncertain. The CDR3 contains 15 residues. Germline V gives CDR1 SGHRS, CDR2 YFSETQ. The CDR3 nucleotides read TGCGCCAGCAGCTTCGGCCGTTCTGGGAACACTGATGCTTTCTTT. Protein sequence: CASSFGRSGNTDAFF.

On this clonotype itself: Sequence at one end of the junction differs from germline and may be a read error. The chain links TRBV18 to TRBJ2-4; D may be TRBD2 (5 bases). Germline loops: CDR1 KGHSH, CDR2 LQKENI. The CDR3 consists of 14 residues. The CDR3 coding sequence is TGTGCCAGCTCACCACAGGGAGCCAAAAACATTAAGTACTTC. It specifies CASSPQGAKNIKYF.

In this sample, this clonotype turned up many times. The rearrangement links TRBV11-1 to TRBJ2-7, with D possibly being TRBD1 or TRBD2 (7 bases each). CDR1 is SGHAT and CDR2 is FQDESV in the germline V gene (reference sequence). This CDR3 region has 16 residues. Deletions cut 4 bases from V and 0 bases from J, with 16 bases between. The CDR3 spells CASSSQGGSSSYEQYF. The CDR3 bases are TGTGCCAGCAGCTCCCAGGGGGGGTCTAGCTCCTACGAGCAGTACTTC.

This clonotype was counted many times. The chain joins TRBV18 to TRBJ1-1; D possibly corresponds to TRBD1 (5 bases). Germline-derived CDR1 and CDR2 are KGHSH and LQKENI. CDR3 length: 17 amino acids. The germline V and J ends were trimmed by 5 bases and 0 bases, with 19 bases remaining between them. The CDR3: CASSKVRGVFMNTEAFF. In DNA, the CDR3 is TGTGCCAGCTCAAAGGTCCGAGGGGTATTCATGAACACTGAAGCTTTCTTT.

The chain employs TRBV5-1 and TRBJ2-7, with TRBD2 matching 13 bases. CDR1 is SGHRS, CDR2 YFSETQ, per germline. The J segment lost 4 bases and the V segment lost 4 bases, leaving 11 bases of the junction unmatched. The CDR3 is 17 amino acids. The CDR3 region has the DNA TGCGCCAGCAGCCACGGACTAGCGGGAGAAGTGGGATACGAGCAGTACTTC. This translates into CASSHGLAGEVGYEQYF.

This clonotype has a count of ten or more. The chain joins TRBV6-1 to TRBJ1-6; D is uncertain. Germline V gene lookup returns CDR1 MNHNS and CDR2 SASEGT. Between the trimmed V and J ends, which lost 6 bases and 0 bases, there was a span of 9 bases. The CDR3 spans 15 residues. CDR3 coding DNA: TGTGCCAGCAGCGAATTGAGCTCCTATAATTCACCCCTCCACTTT. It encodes CASSELSSYNSPLHF.

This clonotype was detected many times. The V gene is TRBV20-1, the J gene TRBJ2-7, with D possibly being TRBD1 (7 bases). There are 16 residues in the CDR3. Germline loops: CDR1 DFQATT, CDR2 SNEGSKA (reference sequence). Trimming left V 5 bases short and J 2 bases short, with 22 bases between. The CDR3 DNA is TGCAGTGCTCTCTTCGACAGGGCGCGGGGAACCTACGAGCAGTACTTC. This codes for CSALFDRARGTYEQYF.